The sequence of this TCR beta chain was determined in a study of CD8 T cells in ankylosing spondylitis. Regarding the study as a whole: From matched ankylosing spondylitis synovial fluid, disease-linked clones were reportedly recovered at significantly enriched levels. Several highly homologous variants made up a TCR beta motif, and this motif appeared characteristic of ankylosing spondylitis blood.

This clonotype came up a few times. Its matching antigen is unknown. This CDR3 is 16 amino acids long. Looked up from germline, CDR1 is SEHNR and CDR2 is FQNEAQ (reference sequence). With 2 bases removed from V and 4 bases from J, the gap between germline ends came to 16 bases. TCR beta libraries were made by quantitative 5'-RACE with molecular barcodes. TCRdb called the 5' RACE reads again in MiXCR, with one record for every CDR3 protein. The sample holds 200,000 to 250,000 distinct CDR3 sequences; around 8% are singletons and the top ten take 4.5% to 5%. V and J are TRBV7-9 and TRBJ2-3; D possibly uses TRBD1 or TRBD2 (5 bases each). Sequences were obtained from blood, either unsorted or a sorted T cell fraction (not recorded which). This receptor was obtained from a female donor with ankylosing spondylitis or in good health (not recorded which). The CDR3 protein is CASSLNVGDGADTQYF. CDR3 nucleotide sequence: TGTGCCAGCAGCTTAAACGTTGGGGACGGGGCAGATACGCAGTATTTT.